Reported below is one TCR beta chain. V shed 3 bases and J shed 9 bases, with 19 bases lying between them. Germline CDR1 SGHDT, CDR2 YYEEEE. This CDR3 has 14 amino acids. Authors' data handling: Researchers report that nucleated cell counts were estimated from reference gene primer amplification. Only in-frame clones appear in the TCRdb table, and some are missing; sequencing was by immunoSEQ multiplex PCR. The V and J calls and the clone size are those of that table, but D and trimming were determined from the DNA. The top ten clones hold about 0.8% of a sample with approximately 300,000 clones, around 89% of them seen once. These data belong to a study of blood T cell repertoires in COVID-19. The wider study: Some COVID-19 samples were acute and others convalescent; all came from the United States, Italy and Spain. PBMCs, B-cell-depleted T cells, or T cells were the source of the cDNA or gDNA that made up the material.

The receptor comes from a man aged 25 to 40 with acute or convalescent COVID-19. Specimen: peripheral blood. The V gene is TRBV5-6, the J gene TRBJ2-7; possibly TRBD2 for D (6 bases). CDR3 nucleotides: TGTGCCAGCAGCTCGGTCGGGGCGCGGGGTCGGCAGTACTTC. It is translated as CASSSVGARGRQYF.